The table lists the clone carrying this T cell receptor (beta chain) with a few counts. The antigen is undetermined. Germline V lookup: CDR1 SGHTA, CDR2 FQGNSA. V shed 3 bases, J shed 0 bases, and the junction held 5 bases outside the gene matches. The CDR3 length is 17 residues. Through a sample-barcoded 5' primer and a J-beta primer mix, a second PCR was run for roughly 6 to 12 cycles. TCRdb re-called the 5' RACE reads through MiXCR, storing one row per CDR3 protein. The table lists some 1.6 million distinct CDR3 sequences, about 35% of them singletons. The sample comes from a study of blood T cells in healthy people across ages. Study details: When template switching was applied, about one barcoded beta molecule was captured per two T cells.

Each donor gave around 9.3 milliliters of peripheral blood. Whole-study results and caveats: The study found more naive CD4+ cells and higher diversity in long-lived than aged donors. Age advanced and TCR beta diversity per million T cells fell, roughly linearly.

The sequencing input was blood. The sequence derives from a woman younger than 45 in good health. This rearrangement joins TRBV7-2 to TRBJ2-7; 13 bases agree with TRBD2. Here the CDR3 reads CASSFTGLAGTSYEQYF. The CDR3 bases are TGTGCCAGCAGCTTCACGGGACTAGCGGGGACCTCCTACGAGCAGTACTTC.